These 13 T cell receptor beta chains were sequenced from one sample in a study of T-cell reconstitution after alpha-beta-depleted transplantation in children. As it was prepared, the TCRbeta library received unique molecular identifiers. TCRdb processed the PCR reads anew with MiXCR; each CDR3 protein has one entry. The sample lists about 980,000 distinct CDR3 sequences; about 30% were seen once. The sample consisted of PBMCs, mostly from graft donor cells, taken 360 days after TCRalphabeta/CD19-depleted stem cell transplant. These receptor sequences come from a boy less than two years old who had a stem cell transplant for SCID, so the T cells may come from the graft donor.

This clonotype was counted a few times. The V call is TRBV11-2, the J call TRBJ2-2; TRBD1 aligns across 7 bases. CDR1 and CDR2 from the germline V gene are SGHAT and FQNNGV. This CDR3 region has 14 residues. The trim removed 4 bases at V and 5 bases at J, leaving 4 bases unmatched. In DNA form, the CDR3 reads TGTGCCAGCAGCTCCCGGGACAGTACCGGGGAGCTGTTTTTT. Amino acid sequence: CASSSRDSTGELFF.

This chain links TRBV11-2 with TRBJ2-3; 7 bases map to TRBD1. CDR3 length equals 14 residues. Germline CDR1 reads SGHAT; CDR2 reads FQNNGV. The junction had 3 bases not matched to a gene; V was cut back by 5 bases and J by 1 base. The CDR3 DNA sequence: TGTGCCAGCAGCAAGGGGGCTGGCACAGATACGCAGTATTTT. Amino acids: CASSKGAGTDTQYF.

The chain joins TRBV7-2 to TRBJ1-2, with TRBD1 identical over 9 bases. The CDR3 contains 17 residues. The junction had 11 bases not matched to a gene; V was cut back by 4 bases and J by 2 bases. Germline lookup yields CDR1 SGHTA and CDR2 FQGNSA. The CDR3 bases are TGTGCCAGCAGCTCCCCAGGACGGGACAGGGACAACTATGGCTACACCTTC. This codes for CASSSPGRDRDNYGYTF.

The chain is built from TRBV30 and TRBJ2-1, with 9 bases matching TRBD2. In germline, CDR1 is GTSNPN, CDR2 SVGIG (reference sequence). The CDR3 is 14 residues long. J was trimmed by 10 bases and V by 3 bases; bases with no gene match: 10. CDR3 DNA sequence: TGTGCCTGGAGCCCTATAGCGGGGGTGGGCGAGCAGTTCTTC. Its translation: CAWSPIAGVGEQFF.

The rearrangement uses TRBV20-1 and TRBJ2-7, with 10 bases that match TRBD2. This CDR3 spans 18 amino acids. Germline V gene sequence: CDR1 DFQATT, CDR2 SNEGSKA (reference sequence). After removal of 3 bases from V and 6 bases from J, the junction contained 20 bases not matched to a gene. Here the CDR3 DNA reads TGCAGTGCTAGTCCCGGTCTAGCGGGGGACCTGCTACGGTTCGAGCAGTACTTC. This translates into CSASPGLAGDLLRFEQYF.

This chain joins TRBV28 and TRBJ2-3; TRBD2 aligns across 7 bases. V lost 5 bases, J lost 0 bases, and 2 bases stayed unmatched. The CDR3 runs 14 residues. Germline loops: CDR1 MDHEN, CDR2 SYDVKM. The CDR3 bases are TGTGCCAGCAGTGTACTAGCGAGCACAGATACGCAGTATTTT. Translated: CASSVLASTDTQYF.

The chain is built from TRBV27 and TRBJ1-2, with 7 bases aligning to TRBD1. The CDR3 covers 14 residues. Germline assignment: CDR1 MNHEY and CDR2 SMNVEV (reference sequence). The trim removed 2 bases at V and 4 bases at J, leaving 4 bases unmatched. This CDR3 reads CASSLRQGPYGYTF. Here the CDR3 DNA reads TGTGCCAGCAGTTTAAGACAGGGCCCCTATGGCTACACCTTC.

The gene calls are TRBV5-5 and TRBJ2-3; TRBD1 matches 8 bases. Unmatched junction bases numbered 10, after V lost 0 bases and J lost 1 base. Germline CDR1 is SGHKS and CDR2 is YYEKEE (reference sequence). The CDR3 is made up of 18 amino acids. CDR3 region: CASSLVWQGARGTDTQYF. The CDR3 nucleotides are TGTGCCAGCAGCTTGGTGTGGCAGGGGGCGCGGGGCACAGATACGCAGTATTTT.

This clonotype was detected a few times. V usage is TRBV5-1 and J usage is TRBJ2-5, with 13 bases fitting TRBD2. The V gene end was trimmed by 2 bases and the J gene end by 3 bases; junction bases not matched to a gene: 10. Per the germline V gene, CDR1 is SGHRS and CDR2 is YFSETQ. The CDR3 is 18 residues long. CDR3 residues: CASSFGLAGAEAKETQYF. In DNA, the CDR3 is TGCGCCAGCAGCTTTGGACTAGCGGGGGCCGAGGCCAAAGAGACCCAGTACTTC.

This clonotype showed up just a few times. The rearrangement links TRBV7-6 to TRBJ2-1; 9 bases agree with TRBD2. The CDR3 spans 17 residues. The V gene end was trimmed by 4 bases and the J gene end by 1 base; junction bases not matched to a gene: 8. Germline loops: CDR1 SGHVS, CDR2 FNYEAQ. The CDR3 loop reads CASSSPGTSNSYNEQFF. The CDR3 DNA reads TGTGCCAGCAGCTCGCCTGGGACTAGCAATTCCTACAATGAGCAGTTCTTC.

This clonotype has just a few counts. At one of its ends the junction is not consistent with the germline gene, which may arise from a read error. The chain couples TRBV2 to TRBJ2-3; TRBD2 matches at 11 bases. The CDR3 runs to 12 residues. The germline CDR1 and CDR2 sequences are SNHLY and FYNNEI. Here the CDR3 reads CASKLAGDRIDF. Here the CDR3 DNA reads TGTGCCAGCAAACTAGCGGGGGACCGTATAGATTTT. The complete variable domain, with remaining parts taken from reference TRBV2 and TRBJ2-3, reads EPEVTQTPSHQVTQMGQEVILRCVPISNHLYFYWYRQILGQKVEFLVSFYNNEISEKSEIFDDQFSVERPDGSNFTLKIRSTKLEDSAMYFCASKLAGDRIDFGPGTRLTVL.

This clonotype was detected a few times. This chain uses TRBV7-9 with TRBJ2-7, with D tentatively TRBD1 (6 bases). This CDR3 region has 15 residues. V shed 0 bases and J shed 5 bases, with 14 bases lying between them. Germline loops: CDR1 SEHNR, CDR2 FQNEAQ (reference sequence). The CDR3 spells CASSLALTGRNEQYF. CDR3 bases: TGTGCCAGCAGCTTAGCCCTCACAGGGCGGAACGAGCAGTACTTC.

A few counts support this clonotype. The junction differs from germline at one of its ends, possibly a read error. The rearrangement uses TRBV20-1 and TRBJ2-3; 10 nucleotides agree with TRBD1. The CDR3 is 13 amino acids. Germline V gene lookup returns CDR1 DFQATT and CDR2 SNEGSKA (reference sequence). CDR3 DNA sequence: TGCAGTGGTAGACAGGGGGCCCAAGATACGCAGTATTTT. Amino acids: CSGRQGAQDTQYF.